The clone carrying this TCR beta chain was seen repeatedly, ten times or more. The target antigen is unknown. These data are taken from a study of breast tumors, draining lymph nodes, adjacent tissues. TCRdb re-called the multiplex PCR reads with MiXCR, one entry per CDR3 protein. The sample lists 190,000 or so distinct CDR3 sequences, 30% to 40% occurring once. Axillary draining lymph nodes of breast cancer patients supplied the node samples. V was shortened by 1 base and J by 5 bases, with 13 bases between the two germline ends. The CDR3 has 15 residues. Findings and caveats of the study: Tumor and nontumor repertoires were significantly more similar in luminal-like than in basal-like breast cancer.

V gene TRBV12-3 or TRBV12-4 combines with J gene TRBJ2-3; no reliable D call. The sequence was collected from a female donor with breast cancer. Some clones in this sample may be carry-over from other donors' samples. The sample taken for sequencing was axillary lymph node tissue. CDR3 in DNA: TGTGCCAGCAGTTTAGTGGCAAGCCCTGGAGATACGCAGTATTTT. Protein product: CASSLVASPGDTQYF.